Listed here are 17 T cell receptor beta chains from one sample, sequenced in a study of control samples from healthy donors and cancer patients. TCRdb's table, derived via immunoSEQ multiplex PCR, lists solely in-frame clones and lacks some. The repertoire includes 150,000 to 200,000 clones, around nine tenths of them detected once, and more than 1.5% sits in the top ten. Sequenced: blood. Every receptor here comes from a man aged 18 to 35 in good health.

J is TRBJ2-2 and V is TRBV18; D not certain. Germline assignment: CDR1 KGHSH and CDR2 LQKENI. The V end was cut by 1 base, the J end by 2 bases, with 11 bases between. This CDR3 has 16 amino acids. The CDR3, as DNA: TGTGCCAGCTCACCACTTGTAACCGTTAACACCGGGGAGCTGTTTTTT. Translated, it gives CASSPLVTVNTGELFF.

V usage is TRBV28 and J usage is TRBJ1-1, with D hard to call. CDR1 MDHEN and CDR2 SYDVKM come from the germline V gene. The CDR3 covers 15 residues. Trimming left V 5 bases short and J 0 bases short, with 13 bases between. CDR3 nucleotides: TGTGCCAGCAGTCCTTTTTCACTGATGAACACTGAAGCTTTCTTT. Its translation is CASSPFSLMNTEAFF.

The chain carries TRBV4-2 and TRBJ2-1, with TRBD2 matching 9 bases. CDR1 and CDR2 (germline): LGHNA, YNFKEQ. This CDR3 region has 15 residues. Germline trimming cut 3 bases from V and 4 bases from J; bases unmatched to any gene: 4. The CDR3 protein is CASSQSSGAYNEQFF. Here the CDR3 DNA reads TGTGCCAGCAGCCAGTCTAGCGGGGCATACAATGAGCAGTTCTTC.

This clone came up once. The chain employs TRBV7-2 and TRBJ2-1; D unclear. The CDR3 totals 12 residues. Between the trimmed V and J ends, which lost 1 base and 8 bases, there was a span of 6 bases. Germline V lookup: CDR1 SGHTA, CDR2 FQGNSA. The DNA of the CDR3 is TGTGCCAGCAGCTTAGGAAACGATGAGCAGTTCTTC. It yields the protein CASSLGNDEQFF.

The chain uses TRBV7-7 and TRBJ2-5, with D maybe TRBD2 (7 bases). With 5 bases removed from V and 4 bases from J, the gap between germline ends came to 11 bases. The CDR3 runs to 13 residues. Germline lookup yields CDR1 SSHAT and CDR2 FNYEAQ (reference sequence). The CDR3 sequence: CASSPGGRETQYF. CDR3 nucleotide sequence: TGTGCCAGCAGCCCGGGGGGCCGAGAGACCCAGTACTTC.

There are a few counts of this clone. Other DNA sequences within the sample encode an identical CDR3. The chain links TRBV7-2 to TRBJ1-5, with D maybe TRBD1 (6 bases). V lost 0 bases and J 2 bases, leaving 8 bases between the germline ends. Germline V CDR1 and CDR2: SGHTA, FQGNSA. The CDR3 has 15 amino acids. Here the CDR3 DNA reads TGTGCCAGCAGCTTAGCTGCAGGGGGCAATCAGCCCCAGCATTTT. It translates to CASSLAAGGNQPQHF.

The CDR3 loop reads CASSRDSGGNTIYF. The CDR3 region has the DNA TGTGCCAGCAGTAGGGACAGCGGTGGAAACACCATATATTTT. This rearrangement joins TRBV5-5 to TRBJ1-3, with 7 bases fitting TRBD1. CDR1 is SGHKS, CDR2 YYEKEE, per germline (reference sequence). CDR3 size: 14 residues. Trimming removed 5 bases from V and 3 bases from J; junction bases left unmatched: 5.

This clone was detected only a few times. In the same sample, other DNA sequences code for this CDR3. CDR3 DNA: TGTGCCAGCAGCTTAGGTGACTATGGCTACACCTTC. Protein product: CASSLGDYGYTF. The chain couples TRBV11-2 to TRBJ1-2; no clear D. V lost 1 base, J lost 3 bases, and 3 bases lay in between. The CDR3 runs 12 residues. Germline assignment: CDR1 SGHAT and CDR2 FQNNGV.

The chain combines TRBV5-6 with TRBJ1-2; a possible D gene is TRBD1 (6 bases). Per the germline V gene, CDR1 is SGHDT and CDR2 is YYEEEE. Trimming cost V 5 bases and J 6 bases, with 11 bases left between them. The CDR3 totals 12 residues. The CDR3 nucleotides read TGTGCCAGCAGGGAGAACAGGGATGGCTACACCTTC. Its protein is CASRENRDGYTF. Looking up the rest from reference TRBV5-6 and TRBJ1-2 gives the full variable domain: DAGVTQSPTHLIKTRGQQVTLRCSPKSGHDTVSWYQQALGQGPQFIFQYYEEEERQRGNFPDRFSGHQFPNYSSELNVNALLLGDSALYLCASRENRDGYTFGSGTRLTVV.

This sequence joins TRBV10-3 and TRBJ2-1; a weak D match, TRBD2 (5 bases). Germline V lookup: CDR1 ENHRY, CDR2 SYGVKD. V gave up 6 bases and J gave up 6 bases, with 9 bases separating them. The CDR3 has 12 residues. CDR3 DNA sequence: TGTGCCATCAGAGAGGGAACCAATGAGCAGTTCTTC. Protein product: CAIREGTNEQFF.

J is TRBJ1-6 and V is TRBV6-5; D call uncertain. With 4 bases removed from V and 2 bases from J, the gap between germline ends came to 12 bases. This CDR3 region has 16 residues. CDR1 is MNHEY and CDR2 is SVGAGI in the germline V gene. In DNA form, the CDR3 reads TGTGCCAGCAGTTCTGGAGGATTTACCTATAATTCACCCCTCCACTTT. It specifies CASSSGGFTYNSPLHF.

The rearrangement links TRBV20-1 to TRBJ1-1; 7 positions agree with TRBD1. The V segment lost 4 bases and the J segment 8 bases; nucleotides outside the gene matches: 4. Per the germline V gene, CDR1 is DFQATT and CDR2 is SNEGSKA (reference sequence). The CDR3 is 11 amino acids. The DNA of the CDR3 is TGCAGTGCTAAATACAGGGGCGAAGCTTTCTTT. It yields the protein CSAKYRGEAFF.

The chain combines TRBV18 with TRBJ2-1, with no clear D. The CDR3 is 13 residues long. V lost 0 bases, J lost 9 bases, and 9 bases lay in between. The V gene's germline CDR1 is KGHSH and CDR2 LQKENI. The CDR3 reads CASSPPSSSEQFF. The CDR3 DNA follows: TGTGCCAGCTCACCACCTAGCTCCAGTGAGCAGTTCTTC.

The chain carries TRBV5-8 and TRBJ2-3; D is unresolved. The V gene lost 2 bases and the J gene lost 4 bases, with 11 bases spanning the gap. This CDR3 is built from 14 residues. Per germline, CDR1 SGHTS and CDR2 YDEGEE. The CDR3 sequence: CASSLKSRADTQYF. For the CDR3, the DNA is TGTGCCAGCAGCTTAAAATCTCGAGCAGATACGCAGTATTTT.

The chain carries TRBV6-1 and TRBJ2-2, with D unresolved. The germline CDR1 and CDR2 sequences are MNHNS and SASEGT. The V end was cut by 8 bases, the J end by 2 bases, with 12 bases between. This CDR3 comprises 14 residues. The CDR3 DNA sequence: TGTGCCAGCTCAAGGCTGACAAACACCGGGGAGCTGTTTTTT. It translates to CASSRLTNTGELFF.

This sequence joins TRBV5-4 and TRBJ2-5, with TRBD2 matching 11 bases. The germline gives CDR1 SGHNT, CDR2 YYREEE (reference sequence). The CDR3 is 16 amino acids. With 5 bases clipped from V and 2 bases from J, the junction kept 8 bases outside the gene matches. The CDR3 spells CASRTGTSGLQETQYF. CDR3 DNA sequence: TGTGCCAGCAGGACCGGGACTAGCGGATTACAAGAGACCCAGTACTTC.

CDR3 in DNA: TGTGCCAGCAGCCAAGAGAGGGGGGGAGGCCATGAGCAGTTCTTC. This codes for CASSQERGGGHEQFF. The chain combines TRBV3-1 (or the pseudogene TRBV3-2) with TRBJ2-1, with D possibly matching TRBD2 (7 bases). V lost 0 bases and J lost 8, with 14 bases in between. The CDR3 contains 15 residues. The germline V gene encodes CDR1 LGHDT and CDR2 YNNKEL (reference sequence).